One sample yielded the 13 T cell receptor beta chains listed below, sequenced in a study of T cell responses to AZD1222 COVID-19 vaccine. The table came from immunoSEQ multiplex PCR; TCRdb's copy has only in-frame clones and leaves some out. Among about 270,000 clones listed, around 93% were seen once. Specimen: peripheral blood, collected 28 days after the second AZD1222 dose. The receptor source for this set is an adult who received the AZD1222 COVID-19 vaccine.

The CDR3 region has the DNA TGTGCCAGCAGCTCCCGGGGGGCCTACGAGCAGTACTTC. Its translation: CASSSRGAYEQYF. The V call is TRBV7-9, the J call TRBJ2-7; 7 bases are a match to TRBD2. V was pared by 4 bases and J by 2 bases, with 2 bases of the junction left unmatched. Looked up from germline, CDR1 is SEHNR and CDR2 is FQNEAQ (reference sequence). CDR3 size: 13 residues.

The chain's CDR3 is CASSQDDRGKQYF. CDR3 DNA: TGCGCCAGCAGCCAAGATGACAGGGGGAAGCAGTACTTC. The chain links TRBV4-3 to TRBJ2-7, with 9 nucleotides matching TRBD1. This CDR3 is built from 13 residues. V was pared by 0 bases and J by 8 bases, with 2 bases of the junction left unmatched. CDR1 is LGHNA, CDR2 YSLEER, per germline.

The chain has TRBV14 and TRBJ1-5; weak D call: TRBD1 (5 bases). Germline V gives CDR1 SGHDN, CDR2 FVKESK. V was shortened by 4 bases and J by 7 bases, with 11 bases between the two germline ends. The CDR3 totals 13 residues. CDR3 region: CASSRQGLQPQHF. The CDR3 nucleotides read TGTGCCAGCAGCCGTCAGGGTTTGCAGCCCCAGCATTTT.

This chain uses TRBV2 with TRBJ2-1; D gene unclear. The germline V gene has CDR1 SNHLY and CDR2 FYNNEI. V lost 10 bases and J 1 base, leaving 5 bases between the germline ends. The CDR3 has 11 amino acids. The CDR3 nucleotides read TGTGCCACCTTTTCCTACAATGAGCAGTTCTTC. It codes for CATFSYNEQFF. Using reference TRBV2 and TRBJ2-1 for the parts outside the CDR3, the full variable domain is EPEVTQTPSHQVTQMGQEVILRCVPISNHLYFYWYRQILGQKVEFLVSFYNNEISEKSEIFDDQFSVERPDGSNFTLKIRSTKLEDSAMYFCATFSYNEQFFGPGTRLTVL.

This clone has a single count. The chain employs TRBV5-1 and TRBJ2-3; perhaps TRBD1 as D (5 bases). The V gene's germline CDR1 is SGHRS and CDR2 YFSETQ. The CDR3 has 14 amino acids. Trimming removed 4 bases at V and 6 bases at J, with 15 bases between. CDR3 protein: CASSGRAPGDTQYF. CDR3 bases: TGCGCCAGCAGCGGCAGGGCCCCCGGGGATACGCAGTATTTT.

This clone came up once. The chain recombines TRBV15 with TRBJ1-1; a weak D match, TRBD1 (5 bases). This CDR3 spans 15 amino acids. Germline CDR1 is LNHNV and CDR2 is YYDKDF (reference sequence). V lost 1 base and J lost 0, with 9 bases in between. DNA of the CDR3: TGTGCCACCAGCAGAGCCGGACACTTGAACACTGAAGCTTTCTTT. It translates to CATSRAGHLNTEAFF.

J is TRBJ1-3 and V is TRBV19, with a weak D call TRBD1 (6 bases). Germline V gives CDR1 LNHDA, CDR2 SQIVND (reference sequence). The CDR3 contains 13 residues. Trimming shortened V by 8 bases and J by 2 bases, and 10 bases separated the two germline ends. The DNA of the CDR3 is TGTGCCAGTTTGGGGGGGCCTGGAAACACCATATATTTT. Its protein product is CASLGGPGNTIYF.

This chain joins TRBV25-1 and TRBJ1-5; D ambiguous. V was trimmed by 5 bases and J by 4 bases, leaving 6 bases between them. The CDR3 has 12 residues. Germline CDR1 is MGHDK and CDR2 is SYGVNS. The CDR3 is CASSSLNQPQHF. In nucleotides, the CDR3 is TGTGCCAGCAGTAGTCTGAATCAGCCCCAGCATTTT.

The rearrangement links TRBV5-6 to TRBJ1-2; unclear D gene. CDR1 SGHDT and CDR2 YYEEEE come from the germline V gene. The CDR3 sequence is 14 residues long. Trimming stripped 3 bases from V and 4 bases from J, with 13 bases between. The CDR3 nucleotides are TGTGCCAGCAGCTCCAGAGCGCTCTTCTATGGCTACACCTTC. It encodes CASSSRALFYGYTF. The variable domain in full, with the rest retrieved from reference TRBV5-6 and TRBJ1-2, is DAGVTQSPTHLIKTRGQQVTLRCSPKSGHDTVSWYQQALGQGPQFIFQYYEEEERQRGNFPDRFSGHQFPNYSSELNVNALLLGDSALYLCASSSRALFYGYTFGSGTRLTVV.

This chain joins TRBV24-1 and TRBJ1-1; no definite D call. Germline assignment: CDR1 KGHDR and CDR2 SFDVKD. The germline V and J ends were trimmed by 5 bases and 1 base, with 10 bases remaining between them. The CDR3 spans 14 residues. CDR3 bases: TGTGCCACCAGTGGAGGCGGGAGGAACACTGAAGCTTTCTTT. It translates to CATSGGGRNTEAFF.

This clone was seen a single time. This chain joins TRBV5-1 and TRBJ1-5; D unclear. CDR3 length: 13 amino acids. The germline CDR1 and CDR2 sequences are SGHRS and YFSETQ. The germline V and J ends were trimmed by 5 bases and 5 bases, with 11 bases remaining between them. CDR3 bases: TGCGCCAGCAGTAATCTCCCGGATCAGCCCCAGCATTTT. Its protein product is CASSNLPDQPQHF.

The V gene is TRBV7-2, the J gene TRBJ2-1, with 8 bases aligning to TRBD2. The CDR3 length is 16 residues. Germline lookup yields CDR1 SGHTA and CDR2 FQGNSA. V was clipped by 5 bases and J by 6 bases; unmatched bases: 12. CDR3 in DNA: TGTGCCAGCAGCCGGATCGGGACTAGTCCTATCAATGAGCAGTTCTTC. Amino acid sequence: CASSRIGTSPINEQFF.

The V call is TRBV28, the J call TRBJ2-1; no clear D. This CDR3 is 16 amino acids long. V lost 7 bases, J lost 0 bases, and 16 bases lay in between. The germline CDR1 and CDR2 sequences are MDHEN and SYDVKM. The CDR3 protein is CASTLSNSGSYNEQFF. The CDR3 nucleotides read TGTGCCAGCACCCTCAGCAATTCGGGCTCCTACAATGAGCAGTTCTTC.